These T cell receptor beta chains were read from a single sample in a study of early T cells in non-severe SARS-CoV-2 infection. TCRdb reprocessed the 5' RACE reads with MiXCR, giving one entry per CDR3 protein. The sample holds under 85,000 distinct CDR3 sequences, 12% seen once. The specimen was whole blood. These receptors were taken from an adult who was a healthcare worker with PCR-confirmed SARS-CoV-2 infection or an uninfected control (not recorded which). The CDR3 runs from the conserved cysteine through the conserved F or W. The order of the fields is J gene, D gene, clone size, V gene, CDR3 protein, CDR3 DNA. D genes are given only for firm matches. Size values are once, few and many counts, or a class for expanded clones, and some rows have none.

>TRBJ2-1|TRBD2|many|TRBV12-3/TRBV12-4
CASSRSGGPYNEQFF
TGTGCCAGCAGTCGTAGCGGGGGGCCCTACAATGAGCAGTTCTTC
>TRBJ2-3|.|many|TRBV11-2
CASSSFRGPDTQYF
TGTGCCAGCAGCTCCTTCAGGGGTCCAGATACGCAGTATTTT
>TRBJ2-3|.|many|TRBV5-1
CASSLGFDTQYF
TGCGCCAGCAGCTTGGGCTTCGATACGCAGTATTTT
>TRBJ1-1|.|.|TRBV20-1
CSAMRLMNTEAFF
TGCAGTGCTATGCGACTCATGAACACTGAAGCTTTCTTT
>TRBJ1-4|.|.|TRBV14
CACGYNEKLFF
TGTGCCTGCGGGTATAATGAAAAACTGTTTTTT
>TRBJ1-1|.|few|TRBV6-6
CASSYSGRVGQNTEAFF
TGTGCCAGCAGTTACTCGGGCAGGGTAGGGCAGAACACTGAAGCTTTCTTT
>TRBJ2-2|TRBD1|many|TRBV25-1
CASSEGTGHTGELFF
TGTGCCAGCAGTGAGGGGACAGGGCACACCGGGGAGCTGTTTTTT
>TRBJ2-5|.|few|TRBV2
CASSLKGTQYF
TGTGCCAGCAGTTTAAAGGGGACCCAGTACTTC
>TRBJ2-7|TRBD2|many|TRBV7-2
CASSSGLATEQYF
TGTGCCAGCAGCTCGGGACTAGCGACCGAGCAGTACTTC
>TRBJ2-1|TRBD2|.|TRBV29-1
CSVGGYRDEQFF
TGCAGCGTGGGGGGGTATCGGGATGAGCAGTTCTTC
>TRBJ2-1|TRBD2|.|TRBV20-1
CSARGSGSNEQFF
TGCAGTGCTAGAGGAAGCGGGAGCAATGAGCAGTTCTTC
>TRBJ2-7|TRBD1|few|TRBV7-2
CASSSLQGAGDSLNEQYF
TGTGCCAGCAGCTCCTTACAGGGGGCGGGGGACTCCCTTAACGAGCAGTACTTC
>TRBJ2-1|.|.|TRBV7-2
CASSLDYLPHNEQFF
TGTGCCAGCAGCTTAGACTACCTCCCCCACAATGAGCAGTTCTTC
>TRBJ2-3|TRBD1|many|TRBV4-1
CASSQVLGTETEVRTQYF
TGCGCCAGCAGCCAGGTCCTGGGGACAGAGACTGAAGTTAGGACGCAGTATTTT
>TRBJ1-1|.|few|TRBV29-1
CSVANWAAARDAFF
TGCAGCGTCGCTAACTGGGCAGCAGCAAGAGACGCTTTCTTT
>TRBJ2-7|.|.|TRBV5-1
CASSLLADYEQYF
TGCGCCAGCAGCTTGCTCGCGGACTACGAGCAGTACTTC
>TRBJ2-1|TRBD2|many|TRBV5-1
CASSLRTSGNNEQFF
TGCGCCAGCAGCTTGCGGACTAGCGGAAACAATGAGCAGTTCTTC
>TRBJ2-2|TRBD2|few|TRBV9
CASTPRGTSGNTGELFF
TGTGCCAGCACCCCCCGTGGAACTAGCGGGAACACCGGGGAGCTGTTTTTT
>TRBJ1-5|.|.|TRBV21-1
CASSKEEGASGQPQHF
TGTGCCAGCAGCAAAGAAGAAGGAGCATCGGGACAGCCCCAGCATTTT
>TRBJ2-7|TRBD2|many|TRBV6-2/TRBV6-3
CASSYSILWLAGRSYEQYF
TGTGCCAGCAGTTACTCGATATTATGGCTAGCGGGGAGATCCTACGAGCAGTACTTC
>TRBJ2-5|.|.|TRBV19
CASSIEFQETQYF
TGTGCCAGTAGTATAGAGTTCCAAGAGACCCAGTACTTC
>TRBJ2-2|.|many|TRBV24-1
CATRLDTGELFF
TGTGCCACTCGTCTAGACACCGGGGAGCTGTTTTTT
>TRBJ2-5|TRBD1|.|TRBV18
CASSTDREETQYF
TGTGCCAGTTCAACGGACAGGGAAGAGACCCAGTACTTC
>TRBJ2-3|.|.|TRBV18
CASISGTDTQYF
TGTGCCAGCATCAGTGGCACAGATACGCAGTATTTT
>TRBJ2-7|TRBD2|many|TRBV27
CASRTSGNYEQYF
TGTGCCAGCAGGACTAGCGGGAACTACGAGCAGTACTTC
>TRBJ2-5|.|few|TRBV14
CASSPRGGAAKKPQPQYF
TGTGCCAGCAGCCCCCGAGGTGGGGCTGCAAAAAAGCCCCAGCCCCAGTACTTC
>TRBJ1-2|.|many|TRBV3-1
CASSQDFGRYYGYTF
TGTGCCAGCAGCCAAGATTTCGGCAGATACTATGGCTACACCTTC
>TRBJ2-3|TRBD1|.|TRBV7-6
CASSSLPGTGDTDTQYF
TGTGCCAGCAGCTCACTTCCCGGGACAGGAGACACAGATACGCAGTATTTT
>TRBJ1-3|.|many|TRBV20-1
CSAGGGFPGNTIYF
TGCAGTGCTGGGGGGGGTTTTCCTGGAAACACCATATATTTT